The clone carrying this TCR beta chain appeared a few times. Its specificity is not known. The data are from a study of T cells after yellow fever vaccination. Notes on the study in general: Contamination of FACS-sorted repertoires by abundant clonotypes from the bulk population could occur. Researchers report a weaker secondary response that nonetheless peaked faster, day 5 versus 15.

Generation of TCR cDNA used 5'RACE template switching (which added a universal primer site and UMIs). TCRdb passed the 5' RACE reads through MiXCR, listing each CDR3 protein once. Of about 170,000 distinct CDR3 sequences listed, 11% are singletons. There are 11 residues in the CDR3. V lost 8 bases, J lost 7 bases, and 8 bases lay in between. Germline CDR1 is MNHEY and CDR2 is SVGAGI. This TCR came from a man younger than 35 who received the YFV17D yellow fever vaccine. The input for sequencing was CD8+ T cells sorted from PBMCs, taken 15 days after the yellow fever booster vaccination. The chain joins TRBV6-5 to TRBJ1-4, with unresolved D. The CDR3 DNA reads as TGTGCCAGCCGGACGGGTGAAAAACTGTTTTTT. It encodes CASRTGEKLFF.